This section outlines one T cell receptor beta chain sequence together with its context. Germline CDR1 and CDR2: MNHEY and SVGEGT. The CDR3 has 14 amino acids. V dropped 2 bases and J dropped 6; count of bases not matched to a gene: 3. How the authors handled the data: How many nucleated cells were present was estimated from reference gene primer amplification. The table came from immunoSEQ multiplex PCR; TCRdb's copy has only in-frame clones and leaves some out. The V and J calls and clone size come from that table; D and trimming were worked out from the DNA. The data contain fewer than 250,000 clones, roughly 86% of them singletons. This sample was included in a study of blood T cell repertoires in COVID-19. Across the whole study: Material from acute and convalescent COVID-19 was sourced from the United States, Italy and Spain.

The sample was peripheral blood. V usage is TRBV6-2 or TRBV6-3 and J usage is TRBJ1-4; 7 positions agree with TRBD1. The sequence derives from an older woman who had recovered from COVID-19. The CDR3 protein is CASSYVGQDEKLFF. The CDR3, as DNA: TGTGCCAGCAGTTACGTAGGACAGGATGAAAAACTGTTTTTT.